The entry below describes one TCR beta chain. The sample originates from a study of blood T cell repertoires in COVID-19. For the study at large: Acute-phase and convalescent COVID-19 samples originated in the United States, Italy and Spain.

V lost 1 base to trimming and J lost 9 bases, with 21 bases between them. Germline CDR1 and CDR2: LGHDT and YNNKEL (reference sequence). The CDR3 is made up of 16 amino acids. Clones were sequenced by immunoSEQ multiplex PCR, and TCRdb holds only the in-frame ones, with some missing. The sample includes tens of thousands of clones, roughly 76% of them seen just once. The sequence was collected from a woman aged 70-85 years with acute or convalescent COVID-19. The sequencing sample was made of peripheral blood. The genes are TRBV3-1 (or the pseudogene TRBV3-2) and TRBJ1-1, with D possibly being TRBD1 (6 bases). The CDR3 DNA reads TGTGCCAGCAGCCAAGCTGGGATACAGGGTGGTCAGCAAGCTTTCTTT. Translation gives CASSQAGIQGGQQAFF.